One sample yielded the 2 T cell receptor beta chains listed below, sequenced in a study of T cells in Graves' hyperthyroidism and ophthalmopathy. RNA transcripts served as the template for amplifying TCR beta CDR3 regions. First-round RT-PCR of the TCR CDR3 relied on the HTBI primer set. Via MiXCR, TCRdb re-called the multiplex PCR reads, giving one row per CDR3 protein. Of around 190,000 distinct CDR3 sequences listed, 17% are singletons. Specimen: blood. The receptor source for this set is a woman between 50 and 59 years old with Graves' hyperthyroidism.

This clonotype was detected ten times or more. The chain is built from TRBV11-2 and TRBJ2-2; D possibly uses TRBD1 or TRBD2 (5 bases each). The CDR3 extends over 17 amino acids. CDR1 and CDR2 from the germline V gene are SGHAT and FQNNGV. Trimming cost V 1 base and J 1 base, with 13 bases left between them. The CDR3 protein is CASSLGGALLNTGELFF. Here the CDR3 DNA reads TGTGCCAGCAGCTTAGGAGGGGCACTACTGAACACCGGGGAGCTGTTTTTT. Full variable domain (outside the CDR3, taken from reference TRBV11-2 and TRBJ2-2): EAGVAQSPRYKIIEKRQSVAFWCNPISGHATLYWYQQILGQGPKLLIQFQNNGVVDDSQLPKDRFSAERLKGVDSTLKIQPAKLEDSAVYLCASSLGGALLNTGELFFGEGSRLTVL.

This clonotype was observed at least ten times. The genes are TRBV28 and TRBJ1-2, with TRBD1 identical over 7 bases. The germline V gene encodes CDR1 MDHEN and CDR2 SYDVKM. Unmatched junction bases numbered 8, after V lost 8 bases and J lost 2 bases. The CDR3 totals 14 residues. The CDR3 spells CASAIPGQNYGYTF. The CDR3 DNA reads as TGTGCCAGCGCAATTCCGGGACAGAACTATGGCTACACCTTC.